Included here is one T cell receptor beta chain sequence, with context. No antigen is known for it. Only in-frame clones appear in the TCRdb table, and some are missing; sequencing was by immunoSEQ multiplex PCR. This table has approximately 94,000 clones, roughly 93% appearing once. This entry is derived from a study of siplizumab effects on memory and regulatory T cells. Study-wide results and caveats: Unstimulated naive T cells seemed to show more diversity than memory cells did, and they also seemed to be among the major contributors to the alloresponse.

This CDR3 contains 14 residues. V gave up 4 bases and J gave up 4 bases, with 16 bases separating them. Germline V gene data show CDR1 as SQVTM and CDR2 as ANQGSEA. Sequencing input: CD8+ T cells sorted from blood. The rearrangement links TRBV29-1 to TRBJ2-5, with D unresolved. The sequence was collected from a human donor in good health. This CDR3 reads CSVVPLGSGETQYF. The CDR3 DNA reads TGCAGCGTTGTCCCCTTGGGGTCCGGAGAGACCCAGTACTTC.